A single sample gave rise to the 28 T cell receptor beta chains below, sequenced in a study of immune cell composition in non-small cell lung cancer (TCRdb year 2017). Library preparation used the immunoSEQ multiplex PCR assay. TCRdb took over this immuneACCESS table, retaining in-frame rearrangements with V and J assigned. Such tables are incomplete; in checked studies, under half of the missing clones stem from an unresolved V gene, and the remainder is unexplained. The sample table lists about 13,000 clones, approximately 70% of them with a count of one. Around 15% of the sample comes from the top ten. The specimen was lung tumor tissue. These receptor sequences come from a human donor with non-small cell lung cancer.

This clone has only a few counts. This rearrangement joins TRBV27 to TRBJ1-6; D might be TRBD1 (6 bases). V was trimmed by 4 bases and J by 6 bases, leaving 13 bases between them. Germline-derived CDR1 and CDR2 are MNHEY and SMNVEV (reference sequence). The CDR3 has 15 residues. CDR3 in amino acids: CASSSGQLANSPLHF. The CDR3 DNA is TGTGCCAGCAGTTCCGGACAGCTGGCTAATTCACCCCTCCACTTT.

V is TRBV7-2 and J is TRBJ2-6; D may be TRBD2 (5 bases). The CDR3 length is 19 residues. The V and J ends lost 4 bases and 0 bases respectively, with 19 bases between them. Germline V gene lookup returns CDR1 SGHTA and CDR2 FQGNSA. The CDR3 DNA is TGTGCCAGCAGCTCCCAACAACTACGGACTTTCTCTGGGGCCAACGTCCTGACTTTC. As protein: CASSSQQLRTFSGANVLTF.

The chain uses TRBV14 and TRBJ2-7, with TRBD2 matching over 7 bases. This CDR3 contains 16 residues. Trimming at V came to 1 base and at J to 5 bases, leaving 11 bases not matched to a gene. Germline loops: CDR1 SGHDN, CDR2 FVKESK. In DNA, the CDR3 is TGTGCCAGCAGCCAAGGGGGGGTTGCGGGAGTAAACGAGCAGTACTTC. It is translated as CASSQGGVAGVNEQYF.

This CDR3 is CASSFPLGDSRTSNQPQHF. The CDR3 DNA reads TGTGCCAGCAGTTTCCCACTGGGGGACAGCCGCACTAGCAATCAGCCCCAGCATTTT. This sequence joins TRBV28 and TRBJ1-5; 7 bases match TRBD1. The V gene end was trimmed by 3 bases and the J gene end by 0 bases; junction bases not matched to a gene: 14. Germline loops: CDR1 MDHEN, CDR2 SYDVKM. The CDR3 has 19 residues.

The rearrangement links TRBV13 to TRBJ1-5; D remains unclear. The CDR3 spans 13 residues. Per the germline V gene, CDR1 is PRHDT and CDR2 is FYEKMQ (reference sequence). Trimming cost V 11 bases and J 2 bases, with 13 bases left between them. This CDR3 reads CAGRFLGNQPQHF. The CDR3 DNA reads TGTGCCGGGCGTTTTTTAGGCAATCAGCCCCAGCATTTT.

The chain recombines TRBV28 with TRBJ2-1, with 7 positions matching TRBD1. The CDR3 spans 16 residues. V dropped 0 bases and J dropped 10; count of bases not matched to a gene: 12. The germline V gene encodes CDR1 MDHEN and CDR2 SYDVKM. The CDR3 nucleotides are TGTGCCAGCAGTTTATGGTCAGGAACACAGGGGCGAGAGCAGTTCTTC. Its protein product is CASSLWSGTQGREQFF.

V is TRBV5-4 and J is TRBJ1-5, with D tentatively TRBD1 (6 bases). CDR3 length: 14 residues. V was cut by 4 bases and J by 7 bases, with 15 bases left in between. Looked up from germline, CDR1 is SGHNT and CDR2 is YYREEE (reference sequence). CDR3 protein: CASSQAGAGQPQHF. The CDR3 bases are TGTGCCAGCAGCCAAGCAGGGGCAGGGCAGCCCCAGCATTTT.

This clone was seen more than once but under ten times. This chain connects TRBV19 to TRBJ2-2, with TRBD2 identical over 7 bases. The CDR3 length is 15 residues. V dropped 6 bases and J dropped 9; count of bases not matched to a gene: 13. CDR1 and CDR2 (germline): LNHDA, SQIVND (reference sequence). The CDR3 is CASSSQRGAVRELFF. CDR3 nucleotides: TGTGCCAGTAGCTCACAGCGGGGAGCAGTCCGGGAGCTGTTTTTT.

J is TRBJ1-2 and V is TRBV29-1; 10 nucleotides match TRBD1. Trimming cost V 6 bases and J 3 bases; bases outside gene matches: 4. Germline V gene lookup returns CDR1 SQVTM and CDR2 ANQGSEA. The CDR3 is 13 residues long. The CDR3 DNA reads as TGCAGCGTGGGGGACAGGGGAGACTATGGCTACACCTTC. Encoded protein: CSVGDRGDYGYTF.

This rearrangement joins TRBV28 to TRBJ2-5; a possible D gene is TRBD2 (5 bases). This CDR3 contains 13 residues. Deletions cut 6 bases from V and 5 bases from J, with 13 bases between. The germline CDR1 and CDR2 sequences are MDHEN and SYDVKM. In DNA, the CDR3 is TGTGCCAGCAGCCCCTACGGAGGCGAGACCCAGTACTTC. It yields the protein CASSPYGGETQYF. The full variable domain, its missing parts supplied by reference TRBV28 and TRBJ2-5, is DVKVTQSSRYLVKRTGEKVFLECVQDMDHENMFWYRQDPGLGLRLIYFSYDVKMKEKGDIPEGYSVSREKKERFSLILESASTNQTSMYLCASSPYGGETQYFGPGTRLLVL.

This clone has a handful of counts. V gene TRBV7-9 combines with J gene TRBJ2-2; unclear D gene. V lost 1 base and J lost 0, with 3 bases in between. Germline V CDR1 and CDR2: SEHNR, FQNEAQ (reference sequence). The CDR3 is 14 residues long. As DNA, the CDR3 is TGTGCCAGCAGCTTAGGAGCGAACACCGGGGAGCTGTTTTTT. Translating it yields CASSLGANTGELFF.

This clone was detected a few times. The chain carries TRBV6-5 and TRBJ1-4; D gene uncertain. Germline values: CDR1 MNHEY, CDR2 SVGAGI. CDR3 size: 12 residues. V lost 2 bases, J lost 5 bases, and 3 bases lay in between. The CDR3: CASSYRNEKLFF. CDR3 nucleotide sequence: TGTGCCAGCAGTTACCGGAATGAAAAACTGTTTTTT.

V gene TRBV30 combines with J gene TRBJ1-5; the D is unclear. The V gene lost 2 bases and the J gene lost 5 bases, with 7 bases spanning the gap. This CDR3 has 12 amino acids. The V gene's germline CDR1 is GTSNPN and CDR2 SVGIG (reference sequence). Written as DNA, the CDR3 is TGTGCCTGGAGTTATTCGGATCAGCCCCAGCATTTT. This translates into CAWSYSDQPQHF.

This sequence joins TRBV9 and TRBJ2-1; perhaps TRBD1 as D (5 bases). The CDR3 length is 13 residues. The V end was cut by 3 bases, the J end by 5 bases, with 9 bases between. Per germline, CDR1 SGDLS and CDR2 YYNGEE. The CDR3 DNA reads TGTGCCAGCAGCGGTAAACAGGACAATGAGCAGTTCTTC. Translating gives CASSGKQDNEQFF.

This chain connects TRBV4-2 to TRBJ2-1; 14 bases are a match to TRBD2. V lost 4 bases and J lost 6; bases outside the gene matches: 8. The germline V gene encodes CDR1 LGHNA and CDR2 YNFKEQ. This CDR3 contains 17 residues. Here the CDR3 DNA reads TGTGCCAGCAGCCCCGGGACTAGCGGGAGAAGAGGCAATGAGCAGTTCTTC. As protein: CASSPGTSGRRGNEQFF.

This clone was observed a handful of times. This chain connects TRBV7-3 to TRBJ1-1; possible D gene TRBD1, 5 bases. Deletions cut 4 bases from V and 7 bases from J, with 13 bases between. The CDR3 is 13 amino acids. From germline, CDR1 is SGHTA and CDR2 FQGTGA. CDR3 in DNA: TGTGCCAGCAGCTCCCACCAGGGCGTTGAAGCTTTCTTT. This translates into CASSSHQGVEAFF.

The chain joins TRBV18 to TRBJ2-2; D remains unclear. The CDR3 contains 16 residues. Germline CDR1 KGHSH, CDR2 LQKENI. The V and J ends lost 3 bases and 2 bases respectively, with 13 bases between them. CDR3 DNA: TGTGCCAGCTCACCCCAAAGCCTATCTAACACCGGGGAGCTGTTTTTT. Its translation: CASSPQSLSNTGELFF. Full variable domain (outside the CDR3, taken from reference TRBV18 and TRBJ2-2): NAGVMQNPRHLVRRRGQEARLRCSPMKGHSHVYWYRQLPEEGLKFMVYLQKENIIDESGMPKERFSAEFPKEGPSILRIQQVVRGDSAAYFCASSPQSLSNTGELFFGEGSRLTVL.

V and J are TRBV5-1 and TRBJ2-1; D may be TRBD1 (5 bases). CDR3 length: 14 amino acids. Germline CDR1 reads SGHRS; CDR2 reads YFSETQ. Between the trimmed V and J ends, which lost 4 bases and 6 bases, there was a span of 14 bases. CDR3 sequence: CASSIGQDFNEQFF. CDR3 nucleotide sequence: TGCGCCAGCAGCATAGGACAAGATTTCAATGAGCAGTTCTTC.

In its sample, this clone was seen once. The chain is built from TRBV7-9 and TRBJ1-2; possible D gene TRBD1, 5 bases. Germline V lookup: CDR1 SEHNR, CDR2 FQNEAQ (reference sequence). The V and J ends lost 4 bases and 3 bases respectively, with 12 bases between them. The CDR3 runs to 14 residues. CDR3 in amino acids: CASSSTDIDYGYTF. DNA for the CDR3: TGTGCCAGCAGCTCCACGGACATTGACTATGGCTACACCTTC.

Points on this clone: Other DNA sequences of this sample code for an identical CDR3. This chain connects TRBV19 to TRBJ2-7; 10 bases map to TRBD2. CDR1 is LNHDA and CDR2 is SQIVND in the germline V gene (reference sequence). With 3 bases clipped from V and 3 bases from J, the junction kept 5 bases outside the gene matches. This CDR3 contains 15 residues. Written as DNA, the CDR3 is TGTGCCAGTAGTATCCAAGCGGGGGGGCGCTACGAGCAGTACTTC. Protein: CASSIQAGGRYEQYF.

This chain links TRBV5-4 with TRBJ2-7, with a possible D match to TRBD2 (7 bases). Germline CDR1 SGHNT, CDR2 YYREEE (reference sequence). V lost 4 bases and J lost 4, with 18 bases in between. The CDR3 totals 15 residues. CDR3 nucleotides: TGTGCCAGCAGCCCCAGAGGGGGGGGGTGGTACGAGCAGTACTTC. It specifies CASSPRGGGWYEQYF.

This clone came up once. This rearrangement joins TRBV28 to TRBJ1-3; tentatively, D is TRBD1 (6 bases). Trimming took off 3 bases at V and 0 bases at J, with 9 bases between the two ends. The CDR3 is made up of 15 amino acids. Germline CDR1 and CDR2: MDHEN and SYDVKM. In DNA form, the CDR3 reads TGTGCCAGCAGTTTGACAGGCGCCTCTGGAAACACCATATATTTT. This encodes CASSLTGASGNTIYF.

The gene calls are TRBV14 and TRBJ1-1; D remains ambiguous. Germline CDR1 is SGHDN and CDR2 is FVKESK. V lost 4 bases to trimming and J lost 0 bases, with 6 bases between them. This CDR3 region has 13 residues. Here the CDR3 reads CASSPRLNTEAFF. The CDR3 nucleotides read TGTGCCAGCAGCCCTAGACTGAACACTGAAGCTTTCTTT.

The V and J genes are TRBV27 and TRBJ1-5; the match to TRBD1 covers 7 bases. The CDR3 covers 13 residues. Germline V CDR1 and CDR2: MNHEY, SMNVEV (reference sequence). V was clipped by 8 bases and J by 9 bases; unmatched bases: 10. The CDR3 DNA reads TGTGCCAGCGCTGACAGGGAGTTTCGGCCCCAGCATTTT. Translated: CASADREFRPQHF.

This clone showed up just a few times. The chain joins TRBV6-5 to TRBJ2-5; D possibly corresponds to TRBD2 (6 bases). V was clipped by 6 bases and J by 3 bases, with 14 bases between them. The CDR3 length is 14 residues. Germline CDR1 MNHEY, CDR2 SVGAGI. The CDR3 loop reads CASSPWGEEETQYF. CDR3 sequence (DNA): TGTGCCAGCAGCCCCTGGGGGGAGGAAGAGACCCAGTACTTC.

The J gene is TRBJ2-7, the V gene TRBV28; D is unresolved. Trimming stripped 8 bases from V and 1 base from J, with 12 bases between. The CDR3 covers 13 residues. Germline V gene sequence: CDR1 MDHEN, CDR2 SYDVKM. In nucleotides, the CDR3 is TGTGCCAGCCTCAATACGGAGTCCTACGAGCAGTACTTC. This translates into CASLNTESYEQYF. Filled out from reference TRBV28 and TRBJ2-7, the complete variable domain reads DVKVTQSSRYLVKRTGEKVFLECVQDMDHENMFWYRQDPGLGLRLIYFSYDVKMKEKGDIPEGYSVSREKKERFSLILESASTNQTSMYLCASLNTESYEQYFGPGTRLTVT.

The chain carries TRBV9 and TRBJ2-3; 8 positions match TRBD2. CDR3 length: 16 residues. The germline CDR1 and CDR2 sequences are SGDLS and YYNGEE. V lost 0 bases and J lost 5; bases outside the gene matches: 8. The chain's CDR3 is CASSVVPAGVLDTQYF. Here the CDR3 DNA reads TGTGCCAGCAGCGTAGTTCCAGCGGGAGTGTTAGATACGCAGTATTTT.

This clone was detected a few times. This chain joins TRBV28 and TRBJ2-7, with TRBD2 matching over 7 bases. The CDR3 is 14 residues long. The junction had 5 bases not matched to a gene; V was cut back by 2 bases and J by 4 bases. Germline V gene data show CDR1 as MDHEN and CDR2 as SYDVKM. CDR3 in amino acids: CASSLGGSLYEQYF. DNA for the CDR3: TGTGCCAGCAGTTTAGGCGGGAGTCTATACGAGCAGTACTTC.